These 5 T cell receptor beta chains came from one sample sequenced in a study of PD-1 blockade in classical Hodgkin lymphoma. The patients all showed relapse after autologous stem cell transplantation, while their brentuximab vedotin exposure varied. Method: immunoSEQ multiplex PCR; TCRdb's copy keeps in-frame clones and lacks some. The sample shows under 40,000 clones, 76% of them seen only once. Sequenced here: peripheral blood mononuclear cells (PBMCs), sampled before the second cycle of nivolumab. The receptors stem from a human donor with classical Hodgkin lymphoma.

The chain employs TRBV10-3 and TRBJ2-1; D may be TRBD2 (5 bases). The CDR3 is 15 amino acids. V lost 6 bases, J lost 2 bases, and 14 bases lay in between. The germline V gene encodes CDR1 ENHRY and CDR2 SYGVKD. The DNA for the CDR3 is TGTGCCATCAGCTCGGACTTAGGAACCTACAATGAGCAGTTCTTC. This codes for CAISSDLGTYNEQFF.

The chain carries TRBV30 and TRBJ1-2; 8 nucleotides line up with TRBD1. V shed 3 bases, J shed 3 bases, and the junction held 3 bases outside the gene matches. The CDR3 totals 13 residues. Germline CDR1 reads GTSNPN; CDR2 reads SVGIG (reference sequence). CDR3 bases: TGTGCCTGGAGCGAGGGACAGGACTATGGCTACACCTTC. Protein: CAWSEGQDYGYTF. Combining the CDR3 with reference TRBV30 and TRBJ1-2 gives the whole variable domain SQTIHQWPATLVQPVGSPLSLECTVEGTSNPNLYWYRQAAGRGLQLLFYSVGIGQISSEVPQNLSASRPQDRQFILSSKKLLLSDSGFYLCAWSEGQDYGYTFGSGTRLTVV.

The J gene is TRBJ2-5, the V gene TRBV19; D assignment may be TRBD1 or TRBD2 (6 bases each). The CDR3 contains 14 residues. Germline-derived CDR1 and CDR2 are LNHDA and SQIVND (reference sequence). Trimming cost V 3 bases and J 4 bases, with 12 bases left between them. CDR3 in DNA: TGTGCCAGTAGTATGGTACAGGGAGGAGAGACCCAGTACTTC. Its protein product is CASSMVQGGETQYF.

This chain joins TRBV9 and TRBJ2-3; D may be TRBD1 (5 bases). This CDR3 has 15 residues. Trimming stripped 0 bases from V and 2 bases from J, with 10 bases between. Germline CDR1 SGDLS, CDR2 YYNGEE. CDR3 nucleotides: TGTGCCAGCAGCGTAGCATGGGGCGACACAGATACGCAGTATTTT. Translating it yields CASSVAWGDTDTQYF.

This chain connects TRBV10-1 to TRBJ1-2, with D maybe TRBD1 (5 bases). The CDR3 is 12 amino acids. Germline lookup yields CDR1 WNHNN and CDR2 SYGVQD (reference sequence). Trimming left V 3 bases short and J 8 bases short, with 10 bases between. CDR3 in amino acids: CASSDRAGGYTF. In DNA, the CDR3 is TGCGCCAGCAGTGACAGGGCTGGAGGCTACACCTTC.